Sequencing of this TCR beta chain was carried out in a study of spatial heterogeneity in lung cancer. Study-level information: TCR transcript abundance in tumor regions was strongly correlated with the T cell module score obtained from matched bulk RNA-seq. Each distinct TCR and UMI combination averaged more than ten appearances in raw reads. Study-wide points: Coverage was estimated at approximately 7.4% of tumor T cells for alpha chains and roughly 13% for beta chains. Within tumors, counts of expanded alpha and beta TCRs tracked tumor mutation counts.

Time point meaning: sample taken at primary tumor resection. Unmatched junction bases numbered 4, after V lost 4 bases and J lost 3 bases. CDR1 is SGHTA and CDR2 is FQGNSA in the germline V gene. The CDR3 length is 16 residues. From the 5' RACE reads, TCRdb called clonotypes with MiXCR, one entry per CDR3 protein. The data contain roughly 5,800 distinct CDR3 sequences, over 7.5% of them seen just once; the ten biggest clones take up approximately 25%. As regards this clonotype: As yet, its antigen is unknown. With a much larger clone just one base away, this may be a read error.

This specimen was lung tumor tissue, taken at surgery. This chain uses TRBV7-2 with TRBJ2-3, with 13 bases aligning to TRBD2. This receptor was obtained from a female donor with early-stage non-small cell lung cancer. This CDR3 reads CASSSGLAGKTDTQYF. The CDR3, as DNA: TGTGCCAGCAGCTCGGGACTAGCGGGGAAAACAGATACGCAGTATTTT.